This passage covers 21 T cell receptor beta chains from one sample sequenced in a study of technical replicates of blood from a few donors. Libraries were prepared by immunoSEQ multiplex PCR; TCRdb keeps only in-frame clonotypes and omits some of them. The table records 6,500 to 7,500 clones, about 95% of them present only once. The sample taken for sequencing was PBMCs. All receptors derive from a human donor in good health.

The chain has TRBV29-1 and TRBJ2-7, with a weak D call TRBD1 (5 bases). Trimming cost V 1 base and J 2 bases, with 15 bases left between them. CDR1 and CDR2 from the germline V gene are SQVTM and ANQGSEA. The CDR3 runs 15 residues. The CDR3 DNA sequence: TGCAGCGTTGAAGGGTACCGGTCAGGGACCTACGAGCAGTACTTC. Translated: CSVEGYRSGTYEQYF.

This rearrangement joins TRBV11-2 to TRBJ2-3, with D unclear. The CDR3 covers 12 residues. V lost 3 bases and J 2 bases, leaving 3 bases between the germline ends. Germline V gene data show CDR1 as SGHAT and CDR2 as FQNNGV. This chain's CDR3 is CASSFYTDTQYF. CDR3 nucleotides: TGTGCCAGCAGCTTTTACACAGATACGCAGTATTTT.

The J gene is TRBJ2-1, the V gene TRBV29-1, with 7 bases lining up with TRBD2. This CDR3 is built from 14 residues. Germline-derived CDR1 and CDR2 are SQVTM and ANQGSEA. V dropped 4 bases and J dropped 0; count of bases not matched to a gene: 3. The CDR3 loop reads CSVVGGSSYNEQFF. The CDR3, as DNA: TGCAGCGTTGTGGGCGGGAGCTCCTACAATGAGCAGTTCTTC.

The gene calls are TRBV5-5 and TRBJ2-3; the match to TRBD2 covers 12 bases. CDR3 length: 15 amino acids. V dropped 0 bases and J dropped 7; count of bases not matched to a gene: 3. Germline V gene data show CDR1 as SGHKS and CDR2 as YYEKEE (reference sequence). In DNA, the CDR3 is TGTGCCAGCAGCTTGGGACTAGCGGGAGTGAATACGCAGTATTTT. Residues: CASSLGLAGVNTQYF.

J is TRBJ2-7 and V is TRBV18; TRBD2 matches 9 bases. Germline V gene data show CDR1 as KGHSH and CDR2 as LQKENI. The CDR3 runs 17 residues. Losses at the gene ends were 3 bases for V and 4 bases for J; bases not matched to a gene: 13. CDR3 DNA sequence: TGTGCCAGCTCACCCCTAGGATCTAGCGGGACCTTATACGAGCAGTACTTC. This gives the protein CASSPLGSSGTLYEQYF.

The J gene is TRBJ1-4, the V gene TRBV5-1, with D perhaps TRBD1 (6 bases). The CDR3 loop spans 15 amino acids. V lost 0 bases and J 3 bases, leaving 9 bases between the germline ends. In germline, CDR1 is SGHRS, CDR2 YFSETQ. This chain's CDR3 is CASSLVGGANEKLFF. For the CDR3, the DNA is TGCGCCAGCAGCTTGGTAGGGGGAGCTAATGAAAAACTGTTTTTT.

The genes are TRBV29-1 and TRBJ1-3; tentatively, D is TRBD1 (5 bases). The ends were cut back, 6 bases at V and 3 bases at J, with 15 bases in the middle. The germline V gene encodes CDR1 SQVTM and CDR2 ANQGSEA. The CDR3 is 14 residues long. DNA for the CDR3: TGCAGCGTCGTCCGAAGGGGCGGTGGAAACACCATATATTTT. Residues: CSVVRRGGGNTIYF.

CDR3 in DNA: TGTGCCAGCAGACCAAGCCTAGCGGGAGGATTGAATGAGCAGTTCTTC. Amino acid sequence: CASRPSLAGGLNEQFF. V and J are TRBV2 and TRBJ2-1; 11 bases line up with TRBD2. This CDR3 comprises 16 residues. V gave up 6 bases and J gave up 7 bases; unmatched junction bases: 11. Germline assignment: CDR1 SNHLY and CDR2 FYNNEI.

There are a few counts of this clone. The chain employs TRBV19 and TRBJ2-7, with TRBD2 matching over 13 bases. Germline loops: CDR1 LNHDA, CDR2 SQIVND (reference sequence). J gave up 6 bases and V 6 bases, and 8 bases lay outside the gene matches. The CDR3 runs 15 residues. CDR3 sequence (DNA): TGTGCCAGTAGCCGCATACTAGCGGGAGGGGGCGAGCAGTACTTC. Its translation is CASSRILAGGGEQYF.

The gene calls are TRBV10-3 and TRBJ2-1; D is unclear. With 3 bases removed from V and 1 base from J, the gap between germline ends came to 7 bases. This CDR3 has 14 residues. CDR1 ENHRY and CDR2 SYGVKD come from the germline V gene. The CDR3 nucleotides read TGTGCCATCAGTGACGGGTTTTCCTACAATGAGCAGTTCTTC. As protein: CAISDGFSYNEQFF.

This chain uses TRBV28 with TRBJ2-7; D ambiguous. V lost 3 bases and J lost 2, with 8 bases in between. The CDR3 is 13 amino acids. Germline V CDR1 and CDR2: MDHEN, SYDVKM. CDR3 loop: CASSFYEAYEQYF. CDR3 bases: TGTGCCAGCAGTTTCTATGAAGCCTACGAGCAGTACTTC.

The chain recombines TRBV5-6 with TRBJ1-2; weak D call: TRBD1 (6 bases). In germline, CDR1 is SGHDT, CDR2 YYEEEE. Between the trimmed V and J ends, which lost 2 bases and 7 bases, there was a span of 9 bases. The CDR3 contains 12 residues. The CDR3 nucleotides are TGTGCCAGCAGCTTATGGGACACTGGCTACACCTTC. Its translation: CASSLWDTGYTF.

The chain recombines TRBV6-1 with TRBJ2-7; D is perhaps TRBD1 (5 bases). CDR1 MNHNS and CDR2 SASEGT come from the germline V gene. CDR3 length equals 14 residues. Trimming stripped 5 bases from V and 0 bases from J, with 11 bases between. The CDR3 loop reads CASSSDRYSYEQYF. CDR3 nucleotide sequence: TGTGCCAGCAGTTCTGACAGATACTCCTACGAGCAGTACTTC.

CDR3 nucleotides: TGTGCCAGCAGCTATGGACAAGTGGGAACCTTC. Translated, it gives CASSYGQVGTF. The rearrangement uses TRBV5-6 and TRBJ1-2; D perhaps matches TRBD1 (5 bases). With 3 bases removed from V and 14 bases from J, the gap between germline ends came to 14 bases. The CDR3 totals 11 residues. The germline CDR1 and CDR2 sequences are SGHDT and YYEEEE. The whole variable domain, remainder taken from reference TRBV5-6 and TRBJ1-2, is DAGVTQSPTHLIKTRGQQVTLRCSPKSGHDTVSWYQQALGQGPQFIFQYYEEEERQRGNFPDRFSGHQFPNYSSELNVNALLLGDSALYLCASSYGQVGTFGSGTRLTVV.

The chain carries TRBV6-1 and TRBJ1-5, with 9 nucleotides matching TRBD1. V lost 4 bases, J lost 0 bases, and 7 bases stayed unmatched. Germline CDR1 MNHNS, CDR2 SASEGT. The CDR3 totals 17 residues. CDR3 sequence reads: CASSVPDRGHSNQPQHF. The CDR3 coding sequence is TGTGCCAGCAGTGTTCCGGACAGGGGTCATAGCAATCAGCCCCAGCATTTT.

The V call is TRBV4-1, the J call TRBJ1-2; D perhaps matches TRBD1 (6 bases). Germline V gives CDR1 MGHRA, CDR2 YSYEKL. V lost 4 bases and J lost 4, with 22 bases in between. The CDR3 extends over 17 amino acids. In DNA form, the CDR3 reads TGCGCCAGCAGCCCAAATGGGGGCTGGGGGCACGGCTATGGCTACACCTTC. Its protein is CASSPNGGWGHGYGYTF.

This sequence joins TRBV10-2 and TRBJ1-4, with 7 nucleotides matching TRBD1. This CDR3 spans 13 amino acids. Looked up from germline, CDR1 is WSHSY and CDR2 is SAAADI. V gave up 9 bases and J gave up 7 bases; unmatched junction bases: 8. The CDR3 region has the DNA TGCGCCAGTGAGGACAGGCTCCGTGAAAAACTGTTTTTT. It translates to CASEDRLREKLFF.

This chain joins TRBV7-2 and TRBJ2-3; 9 nucleotides agree with TRBD1. Trimming at V came to 1 base and at J to 3 bases, leaving 5 bases not matched to a gene. The CDR3 extends over 16 amino acids. Germline V CDR1 and CDR2: SGHTA, FQGNSA. CDR3 loop: CASSLGTGVFTDTQYF. CDR3 nucleotides: TGTGCCAGCAGCTTAGGGACAGGGGTTTTTACAGATACGCAGTATTTT. Together with reference TRBV7-2 and TRBJ2-3, the CDR3 gives the full variable domain: GAGVSQSPSNKVTEKGKDVELRCDPISGHTALYWYRQSLGQGLEFLIYFQGNSAPDKSGLPSDRFSAERTGGSVSTLTIQRTQQEDSAVYLCASSLGTGVFTDTQYFGPGTRLTVL.

This clone showed up just once. The chain joins TRBV11-3 to TRBJ2-3; TRBD2 matches 12 bases. J lost 3 bases, V lost 5 bases, and 3 bases had no gene match. The CDR3 totals 15 residues. The V gene's germline CDR1 is SGHNT and CDR2 YENEEA. The CDR3 reads CASSIGLAGTDTQYF. The CDR3 coding sequence is TGTGCCAGCAGCATAGGACTAGCGGGGACAGATACGCAGTATTTT.

This rearrangement joins TRBV5-4 to TRBJ2-5; 7 bases match TRBD1. The CDR3 contains 14 residues. The V segment lost 9 bases and the J segment 4 bases; nucleotides outside the gene matches: 12. CDR1 is SGHNT and CDR2 is YYREEE in the germline V gene (reference sequence). Here the CDR3 DNA reads TGTGCCATCAACCCCCGACAGGGTGGAGAGACCCAGTACTTC. Translation: CAINPRQGGETQYF.

This clone was observed a single time. CDR3 sequence (DNA): TGCGCCAGCAAGAAGGGGATCCTTAAGGTCGCGAACACCGGGGAGCTGTTTTTT. Amino acids: CASKKGILKVANTGELFF. The chain joins TRBV5-1 to TRBJ2-2; D might be TRBD1 (5 bases). The CDR3 length is 18 residues. The V gene lost 6 bases and the J gene lost 0 bases, with 21 bases spanning the gap. Germline lookup yields CDR1 SGHRS and CDR2 YFSETQ.